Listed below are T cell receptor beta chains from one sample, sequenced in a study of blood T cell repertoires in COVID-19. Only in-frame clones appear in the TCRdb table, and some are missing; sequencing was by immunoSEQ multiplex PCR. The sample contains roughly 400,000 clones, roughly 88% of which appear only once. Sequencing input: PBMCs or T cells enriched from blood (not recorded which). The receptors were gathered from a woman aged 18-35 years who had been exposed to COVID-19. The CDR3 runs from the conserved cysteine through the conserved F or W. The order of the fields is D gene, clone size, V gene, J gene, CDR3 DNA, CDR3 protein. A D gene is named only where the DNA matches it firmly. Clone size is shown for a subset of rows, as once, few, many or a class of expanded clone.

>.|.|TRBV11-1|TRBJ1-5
TGTGCCACCTCAGGGGCTACAGCTCAGCCCCAGCATTTT
CATSGATAQPQHF
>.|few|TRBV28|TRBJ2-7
TGTGCCAGCAGCAACAGCTTCTACGAGCAGTACTTC
CASSNSFYEQYF
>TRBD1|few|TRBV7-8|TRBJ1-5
TGTGCCAGCAGCCTCAGGCTTGACAGGGTGAATCAGCCCCAGCATTTT
CASSLRLDRVNQPQHF
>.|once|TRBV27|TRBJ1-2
TGTGCCAGCAGTTTAGGGCAGGCCTATGGCTACACCTTC
CASSLGQAYGYTF
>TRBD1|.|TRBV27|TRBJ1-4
TGTGCCAGCAGTTTATCAAGGACAGGGGTTGAAAAACTGTTTTTT
CASSLSRTGVEKLFF
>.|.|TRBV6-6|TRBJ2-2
TGTGCCATCTGGAGCGACGCGAACACCGGGGAGCTGTTTTTT
CAIWSDANTGELFF
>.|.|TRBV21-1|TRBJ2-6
TGTGCCAGCAGCAAAGCGGCGGGGACCGGGGCCAACGTCCTGACTTTC
CASSKAAGTGANVLTF
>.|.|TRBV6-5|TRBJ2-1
TGTGCCAGCAGTTACTTCGGGAGCGACAATGAGCAGTTCTTC
CASSYFGSDNEQFF
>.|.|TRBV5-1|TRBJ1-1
TGCGCCAGCAGCCGGGGGGAGGATTCAATGAACACTGAAGCTTTCTTT
CASSRGEDSMNTEAFF
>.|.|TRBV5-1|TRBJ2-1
TGCGCCAGCAGCTTGGGAACGACAAGTTACAATGAGCAGTTCTTC
CASSLGTTSYNEQFF
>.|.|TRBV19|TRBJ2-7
TGTGCCAGTAGCCCCTCTGGAGCCGAGCAGTACTTC
CASSPSGAEQYF
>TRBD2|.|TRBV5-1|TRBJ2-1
TGCGCCAGCAGCTTGAGTCAAGCGGGAGGCAATGAGCAGTTCTTC
CASSLSQAGGNEQFF
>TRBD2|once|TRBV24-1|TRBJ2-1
TGTGCCACCAGTGTCTTAGGGACTAGCTCCTACAATGAGCAGTTCTTC
CATSVLGTSSYNEQFF
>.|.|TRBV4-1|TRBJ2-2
TGCGCCAGCAGCCAAGAGACGGGGACGAACACCGGGGAGCTGTTTTTT
CASSQETGTNTGELFF
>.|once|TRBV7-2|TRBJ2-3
TGTGCCATCCTTCCGGCGGGACCCAGCACAGATACGCAGTATTTT
CAILPAGPSTDTQYF